The T cell receptor (beta chain) described here comes from a study of shared clonotypes between healthy human individuals. Findings and limits, study-wide: Large depth notwithstanding, sorted-subset sequencing proved incomplete by rarefaction.

Positively selected for CCR7, the CD45RO-negative cells used as naive CD8 cells excluded terminally differentiated effector memory CD45RA+ cells. Details on this clone: The target antigen is unknown.

This CDR3 comprises 16 residues. Germline CDR1 reads SGHDT; CDR2 reads YYEEEE. V lost 3 bases and J 0 bases, leaving 13 bases between the germline ends. The data were produced by immunoSEQ multiplex PCR, yet TCRdb's version contains in-frame clones alone and is incomplete. The data show hundreds of thousands of clones, with around 95% seen just once and approximately 0.12% held by the top ten. The rearrangement uses TRBV5-6 and TRBJ1-5, with D possibly being TRBD1 (6 bases). Source material: naive CD8+ T cells sorted from blood. The sequence came from a woman under 40 in good health. The CDR3 coding sequence is TGTGCCAGCAGCTCCAGACAGGAAAATAGCAATCAGCCCCAGCATTTT. The encoded protein is CASSSRQENSNQPQHF.